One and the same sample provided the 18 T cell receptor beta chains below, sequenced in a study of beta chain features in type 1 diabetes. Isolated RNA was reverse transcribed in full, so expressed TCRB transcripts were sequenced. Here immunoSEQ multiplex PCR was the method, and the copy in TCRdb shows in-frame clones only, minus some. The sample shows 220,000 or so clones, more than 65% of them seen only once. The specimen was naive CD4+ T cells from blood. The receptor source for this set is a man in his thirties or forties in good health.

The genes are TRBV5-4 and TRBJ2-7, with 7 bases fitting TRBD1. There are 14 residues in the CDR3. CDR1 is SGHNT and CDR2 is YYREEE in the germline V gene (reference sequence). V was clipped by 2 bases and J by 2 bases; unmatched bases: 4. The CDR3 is CASSFRDRTYEQYF. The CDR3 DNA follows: TGTGCCAGCAGCTTCCGGGACAGAACCTACGAGCAGTACTTC.

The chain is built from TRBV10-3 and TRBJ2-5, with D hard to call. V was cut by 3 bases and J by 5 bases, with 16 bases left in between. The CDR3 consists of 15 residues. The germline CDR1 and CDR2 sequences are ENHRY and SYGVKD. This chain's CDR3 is CAISDGDEVWETQYF. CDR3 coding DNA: TGTGCCATCAGTGATGGAGACGAGGTTTGGGAGACCCAGTACTTC.

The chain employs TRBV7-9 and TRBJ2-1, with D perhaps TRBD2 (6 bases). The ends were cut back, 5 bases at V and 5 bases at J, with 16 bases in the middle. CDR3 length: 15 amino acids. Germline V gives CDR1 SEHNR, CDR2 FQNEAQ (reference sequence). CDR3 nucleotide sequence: TGTGCCAGCAGCCGACTTGGACTAACGAACAATGAGCAGTTCTTC. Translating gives CASSRLGLTNNEQFF. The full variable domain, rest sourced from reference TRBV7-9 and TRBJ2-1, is DTGVSQNPRHKITKRGQNVTFRCDPISEHNRLYWYRQTLGQGPEFLTYFQNEAQLEKSRLLSDRFSAERPKGSFSTLEIQRTEQGDSAMYLCASSRLGLTNNEQFFGPGTRLTVL.

CDR3 in amino acids: CAWSVRRDSNQPQHF. CDR3 in DNA: TGTGCCTGGAGTGTCCGAAGGGACAGCAATCAGCCCCAGCATTTT. J is TRBJ1-5 and V is TRBV30; possible D gene TRBD1, 5 bases. V was clipped by 0 bases and J by 1 base, with 10 bases between them. The CDR3 covers 15 residues. CDR1 GTSNPN and CDR2 SVGIG come from the germline V gene (reference sequence). The variable domain in full, completed from reference TRBV30 and TRBJ1-5, reads SQTIHQWPATLVQPVGSPLSLECTVEGTSNPNLYWYRQAAGRGLQLLFYSVGIGQISSEVPQNLSASRPQDRQFILSSKKLLLSDSGFYLCAWSVRRDSNQPQHFGDGTRLSIL.

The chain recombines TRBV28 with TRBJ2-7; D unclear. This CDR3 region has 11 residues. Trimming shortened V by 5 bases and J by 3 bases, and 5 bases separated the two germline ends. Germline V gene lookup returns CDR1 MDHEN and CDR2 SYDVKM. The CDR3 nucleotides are TGTGCCAGCAGTGCGGTCTACGAGCAGTACTTC. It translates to CASSAVYEQYF.

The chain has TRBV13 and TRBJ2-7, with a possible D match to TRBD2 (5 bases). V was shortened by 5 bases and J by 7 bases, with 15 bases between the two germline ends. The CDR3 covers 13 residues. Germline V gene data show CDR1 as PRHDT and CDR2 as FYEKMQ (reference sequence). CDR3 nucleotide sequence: TGTGCCAGCAGCCAATCCCGGACTGGTGAGCAGTACTTC. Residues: CASSQSRTGEQYF.

CDR3 DNA sequence: TGTGCCAGCAGCGCCCGACTTAATACGCAGTATTTT. Translated: CASSARLNTQYF. The chain uses TRBV13 and TRBJ2-3; D not resolved. Germline V gene lookup returns CDR1 PRHDT and CDR2 FYEKMQ (reference sequence). The CDR3 covers 12 residues. The V gene lost 5 bases and the J gene lost 7 bases, with 10 bases spanning the gap.

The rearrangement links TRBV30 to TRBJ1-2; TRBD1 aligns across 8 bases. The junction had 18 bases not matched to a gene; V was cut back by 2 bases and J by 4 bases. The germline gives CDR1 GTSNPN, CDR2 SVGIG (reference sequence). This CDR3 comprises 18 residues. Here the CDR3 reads CAWSSTFPPRGHSYGYTF. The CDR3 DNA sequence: TGTGCCTGGAGTTCGACCTTCCCTCCCAGGGGGCACAGCTATGGCTACACCTTC.

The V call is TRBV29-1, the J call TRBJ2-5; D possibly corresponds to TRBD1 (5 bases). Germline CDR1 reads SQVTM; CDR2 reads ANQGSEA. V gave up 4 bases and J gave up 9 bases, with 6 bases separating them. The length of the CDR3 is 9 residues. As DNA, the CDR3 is TGCAGCGTTGGACAGCCCCAGTACTTC. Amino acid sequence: CSVGQPQYF.

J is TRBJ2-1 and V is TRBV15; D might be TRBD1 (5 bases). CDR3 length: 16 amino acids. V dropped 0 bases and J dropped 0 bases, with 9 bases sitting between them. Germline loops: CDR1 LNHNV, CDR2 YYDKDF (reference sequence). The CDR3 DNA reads TGTGCCACCAGCAGAGATCATACAGGCTCCTACAATGAGCAGTTCTTC. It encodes CATSRDHTGSYNEQFF.

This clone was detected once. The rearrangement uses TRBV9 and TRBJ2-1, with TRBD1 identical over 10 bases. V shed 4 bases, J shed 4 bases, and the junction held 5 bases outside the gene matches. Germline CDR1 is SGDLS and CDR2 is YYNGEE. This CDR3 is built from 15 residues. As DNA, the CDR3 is TGTGCCAGCAGCCGTGGGACAGGGGATTACAATGAGCAGTTCTTC. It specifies CASSRGTGDYNEQFF. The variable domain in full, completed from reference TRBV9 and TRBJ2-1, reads DSGVTQTPKHLITATGQRVTLRCSPRSGDLSVYWYQQSLDQGLQFLIQYYNGEERAKGNILERFSAQQFPDLHSELNLSSLELGDSALYFCASSRGTGDYNEQFFGPGTRLTVL.

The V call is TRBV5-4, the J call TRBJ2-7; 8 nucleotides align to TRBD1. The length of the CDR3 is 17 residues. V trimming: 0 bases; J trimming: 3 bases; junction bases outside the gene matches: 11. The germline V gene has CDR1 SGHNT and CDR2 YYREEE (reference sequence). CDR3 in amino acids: CASSLGPSGTGNYEQYF. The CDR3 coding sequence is TGTGCCAGCAGCTTGGGACCATCCGGGACAGGTAACTACGAGCAGTACTTC.

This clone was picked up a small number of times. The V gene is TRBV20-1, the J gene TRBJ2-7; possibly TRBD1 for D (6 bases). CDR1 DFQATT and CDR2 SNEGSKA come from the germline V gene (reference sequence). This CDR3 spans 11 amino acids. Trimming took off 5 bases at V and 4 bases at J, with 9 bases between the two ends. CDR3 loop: CSALQGYEQYF. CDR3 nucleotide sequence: TGCAGTGCTTTACAGGGTTACGAGCAGTACTTC.

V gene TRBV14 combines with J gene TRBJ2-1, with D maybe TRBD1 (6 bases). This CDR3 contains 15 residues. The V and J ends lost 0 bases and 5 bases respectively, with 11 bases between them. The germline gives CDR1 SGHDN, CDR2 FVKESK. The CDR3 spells CASSQDLGGNNEQFF. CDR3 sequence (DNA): TGTGCCAGCAGCCAAGATCTAGGGGGAAACAATGAGCAGTTCTTC.

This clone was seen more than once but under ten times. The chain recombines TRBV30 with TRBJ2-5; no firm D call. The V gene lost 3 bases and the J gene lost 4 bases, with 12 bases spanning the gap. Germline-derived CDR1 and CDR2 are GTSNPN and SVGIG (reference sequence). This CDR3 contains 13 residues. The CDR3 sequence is CAWSPGIPETQYF. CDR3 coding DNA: TGTGCCTGGAGCCCCGGAATTCCAGAGACCCAGTACTTC.

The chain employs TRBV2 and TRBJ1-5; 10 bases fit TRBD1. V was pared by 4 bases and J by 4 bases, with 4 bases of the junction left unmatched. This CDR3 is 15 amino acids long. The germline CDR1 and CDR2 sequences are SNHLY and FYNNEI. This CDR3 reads CASSGRTGGNQPQHF. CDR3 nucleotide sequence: TGTGCCAGCAGTGGTCGGACAGGGGGGAATCAGCCCCAGCATTTT.

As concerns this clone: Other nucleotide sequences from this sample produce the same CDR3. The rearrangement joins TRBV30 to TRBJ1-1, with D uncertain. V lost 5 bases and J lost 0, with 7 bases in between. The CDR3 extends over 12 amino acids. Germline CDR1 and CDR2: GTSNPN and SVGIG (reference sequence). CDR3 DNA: TGTGCCTGGGGACGGCTGAACACTGAAGCTTTCTTT. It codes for CAWGRLNTEAFF.

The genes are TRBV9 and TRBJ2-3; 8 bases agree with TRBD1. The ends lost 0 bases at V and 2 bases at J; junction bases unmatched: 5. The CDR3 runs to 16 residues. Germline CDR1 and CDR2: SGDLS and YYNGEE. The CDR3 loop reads CASSVGGQAVTDTQYF. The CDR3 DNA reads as TGTGCCAGCAGCGTAGGGGGACAGGCGGTCACAGATACGCAGTATTTT.